This TCR beta chain stems from a study of T cell responses to AZD1222 COVID-19 vaccine. Clones were read by immunoSEQ multiplex PCR, and TCRdb kept only the in-frame ones, dropping some. The sample carries some 100,000 clones, 70% to 90% recorded once. The study's findings and limits: Seropositive at baseline were only a handful of AZD1222 recipients. Two doses of AZD1222 preceded a rise in Spike-specific TCR breadth and depth. After the peak T cell response, and only then, were repertoires sampled.

Concerning this clone: Its specificity is unknown.

The sample consisted of peripheral blood, taken on day 0 of AZD1222 vaccination. This sequence originates from an adult in good health.

CDR3 protein: CATSEGRYNSPLHF. The CDR3, as DNA: TGTGCCACCAGTGAGGGACGGTATAATTCACCCCTCCACTTT. V usage is TRBV24-1 and J usage is TRBJ1-6; possible D gene TRBD1, 5 bases. Germline V gene sequence: CDR1 KGHDR, CDR2 SFDVKD. V lost 4 bases and J 4 bases, leaving 7 bases between the germline ends. The CDR3 totals 14 residues.